The source of this T cell receptor (beta chain) is a study of control samples from healthy donors and cancer patients. Measured with immunoSEQ multiplex PCR; TCRdb has only the in-frame clones, and not every one. This sample has approximately 60,000 clones; almost 85% occur once, and the top ten carry 4.5% to 6%. Trimming left V 3 bases short and J 5 bases short, with 13 bases between. The germline V gene encodes CDR1 SGHAT and CDR2 FQNNGV. This CDR3 spans 14 amino acids. This sequence originates from a man aged 35 to 55 in good health. Sequencing was carried out using blood. The rearrangement joins TRBV11-2 to TRBJ1-1; D is unresolved. CDR3 sequence: CASSFPMVKTEAFF. The CDR3 DNA follows: TGTGCCAGCAGCTTCCCCATGGTAAAGACTGAAGCTTTCTTT. The complete variable domain, with remaining parts taken from reference TRBV11-2 and TRBJ1-1, reads EAGVAQSPRYKIIEKRQSVAFWCNPISGHATLYWYQQILGQGPKLLIQFQNNGVVDDSQLPKDRFSAERLKGVDSTLKIQPAKLEDSAVYLCASSFPMVKTEAFFGQGTRLTVV.